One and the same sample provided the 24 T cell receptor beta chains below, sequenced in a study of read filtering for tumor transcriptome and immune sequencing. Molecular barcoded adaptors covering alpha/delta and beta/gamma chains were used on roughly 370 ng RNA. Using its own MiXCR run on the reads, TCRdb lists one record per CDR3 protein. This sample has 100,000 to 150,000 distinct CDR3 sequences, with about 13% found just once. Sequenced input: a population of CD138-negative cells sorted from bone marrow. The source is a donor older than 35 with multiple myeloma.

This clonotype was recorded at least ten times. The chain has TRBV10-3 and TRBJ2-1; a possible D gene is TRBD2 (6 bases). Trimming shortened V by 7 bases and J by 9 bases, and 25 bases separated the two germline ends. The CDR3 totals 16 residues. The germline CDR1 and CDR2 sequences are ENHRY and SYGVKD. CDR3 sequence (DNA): TGTGCCATCAACCCGGCCCCTAGCCGCTCCGGGGGTGAGCAGTTCTTC. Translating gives CAINPAPSRSGGEQFF.

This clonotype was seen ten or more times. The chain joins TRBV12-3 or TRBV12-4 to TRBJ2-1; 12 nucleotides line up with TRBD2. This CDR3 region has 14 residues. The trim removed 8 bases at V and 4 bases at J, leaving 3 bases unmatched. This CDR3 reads CASGLAGGYNEQFF. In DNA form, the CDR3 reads TGTGCCAGCGGGCTAGCGGGGGGGTACAATGAGCAGTTCTTC.

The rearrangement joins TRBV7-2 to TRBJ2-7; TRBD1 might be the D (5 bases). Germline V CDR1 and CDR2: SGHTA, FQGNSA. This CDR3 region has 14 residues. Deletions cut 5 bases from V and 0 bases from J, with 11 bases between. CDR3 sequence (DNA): TGTGCCAGCAGCCCCGACAGAAACTCCTACGAGCAGTACTTC. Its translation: CASSPDRNSYEQYF.

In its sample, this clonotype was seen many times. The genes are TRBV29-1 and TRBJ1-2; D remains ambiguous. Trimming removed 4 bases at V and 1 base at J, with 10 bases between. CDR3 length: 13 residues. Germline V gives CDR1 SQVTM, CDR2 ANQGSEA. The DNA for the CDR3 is TGCAGCGTTGCTTACGGACTTAACTATGGCTACACCTTC. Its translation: CSVAYGLNYGYTF.

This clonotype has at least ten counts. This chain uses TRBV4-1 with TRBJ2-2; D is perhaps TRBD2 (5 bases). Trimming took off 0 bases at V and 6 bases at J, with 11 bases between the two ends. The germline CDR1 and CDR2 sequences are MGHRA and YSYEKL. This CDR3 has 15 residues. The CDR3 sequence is CASSQERAGAGELFF. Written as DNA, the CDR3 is TGCGCCAGCAGCCAAGAGCGGGCAGGAGCCGGGGAGCTGTTTTTT.

CDR3 protein: CASSYTGTGGTASSPLHF. The CDR3 bases are TGTGCCAGCAGCTACACCGGGACAGGGGGAACAGCGAGTTCACCCCTCCACTTT. V gene TRBV5-5 combines with J gene TRBJ1-6; 11 positions match TRBD1. The germline V gene encodes CDR1 SGHKS and CDR2 YYEKEE (reference sequence). V lost 3 bases, J lost 9 bases, and 14 bases stayed unmatched. There are 18 residues in the CDR3.

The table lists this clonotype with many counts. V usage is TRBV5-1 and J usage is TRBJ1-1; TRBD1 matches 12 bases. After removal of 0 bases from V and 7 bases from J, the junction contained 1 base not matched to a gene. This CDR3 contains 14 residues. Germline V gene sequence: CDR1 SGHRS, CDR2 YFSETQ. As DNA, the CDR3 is TGCGCCAGCAGCTTGGGGGACAGGGGGCGTGAAGCTTTCTTT. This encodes CASSLGDRGREAFF.

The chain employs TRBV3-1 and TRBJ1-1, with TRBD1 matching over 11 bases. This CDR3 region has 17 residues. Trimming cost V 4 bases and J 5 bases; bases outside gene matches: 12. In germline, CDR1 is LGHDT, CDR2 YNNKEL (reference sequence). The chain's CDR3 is CASSPSSGTGGGTEAFF. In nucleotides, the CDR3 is TGTGCCAGCAGCCCGAGTTCCGGGACAGGGGGGGGGACTGAAGCTTTCTTT. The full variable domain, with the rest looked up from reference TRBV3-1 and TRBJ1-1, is DTAVSQTPKYLVTQMGNDKSIKCEQNLGHDTMYWYKQDSKKFLKIMFSYNNKELIINETVPNRFSPKSPDKAHLNLHINSLELGDSAVYFCASSPSSGTGGGTEAFFGQGTRLTVV.

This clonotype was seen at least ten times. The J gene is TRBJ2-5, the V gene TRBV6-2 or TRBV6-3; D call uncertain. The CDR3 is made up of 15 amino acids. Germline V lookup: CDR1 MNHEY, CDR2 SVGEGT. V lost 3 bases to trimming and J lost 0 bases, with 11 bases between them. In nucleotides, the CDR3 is TGTGCCAGCAGTTATCGAGGTTGGGACCAAGAGACCCAGTACTTC. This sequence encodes CASSYRGWDQETQYF.

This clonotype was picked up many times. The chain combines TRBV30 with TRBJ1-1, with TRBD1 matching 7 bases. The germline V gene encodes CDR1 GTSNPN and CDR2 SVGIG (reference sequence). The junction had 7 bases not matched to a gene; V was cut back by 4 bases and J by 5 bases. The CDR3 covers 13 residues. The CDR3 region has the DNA TGTGCCTGGATGGAGGGGGCATTTACTGAAGCTTTCTTT. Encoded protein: CAWMEGAFTEAFF.

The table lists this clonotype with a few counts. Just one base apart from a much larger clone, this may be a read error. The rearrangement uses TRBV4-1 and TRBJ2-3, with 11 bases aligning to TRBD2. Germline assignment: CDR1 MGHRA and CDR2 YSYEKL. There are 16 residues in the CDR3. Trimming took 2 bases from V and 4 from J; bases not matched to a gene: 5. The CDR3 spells CASSQLGLAGPDTQYF. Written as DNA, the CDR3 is TGCGCCAGCAGCCAACTAGGACTAGCGGGCCCAGATACGCAGTATTTT.

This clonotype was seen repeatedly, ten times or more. The CDR3 spells CSVEAPGTSSHEQFF. The DNA of the CDR3 is TGCAGCGTTGAAGCCCCTGGCACTAGCTCACATGAGCAGTTCTTC. V and J are TRBV29-1 and TRBJ2-1; tentatively, D is TRBD2 (6 bases). There are 15 residues in the CDR3. The germline V gene has CDR1 SQVTM and CDR2 ANQGSEA. V lost 1 base and J 8 bases, leaving 18 bases between the germline ends.

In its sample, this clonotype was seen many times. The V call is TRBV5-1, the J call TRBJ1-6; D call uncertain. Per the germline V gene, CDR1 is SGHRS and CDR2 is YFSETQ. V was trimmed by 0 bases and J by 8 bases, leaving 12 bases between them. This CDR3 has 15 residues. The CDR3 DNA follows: TGCGCCAGCAGCTTGGTTGACATGGCCTATTCACCCCTCCACTTT. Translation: CASSLVDMAYSPLHF.

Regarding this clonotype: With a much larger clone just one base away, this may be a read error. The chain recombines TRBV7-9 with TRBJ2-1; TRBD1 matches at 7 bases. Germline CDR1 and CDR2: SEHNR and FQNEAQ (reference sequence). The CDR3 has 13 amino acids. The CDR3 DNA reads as TGTGCCAGCAGCAGACAGGGTAGTGATGAGCAGGTCTTC. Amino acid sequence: CASSRQGSDEQVF.

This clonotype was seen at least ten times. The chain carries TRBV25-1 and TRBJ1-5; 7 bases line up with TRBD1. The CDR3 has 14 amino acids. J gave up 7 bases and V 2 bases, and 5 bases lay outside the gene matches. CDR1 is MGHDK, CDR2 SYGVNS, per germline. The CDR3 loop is CASSERGRRQPQHF. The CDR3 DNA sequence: TGTGCCAGCAGTGAAAGGGGGCGCAGACAGCCCCAGCATTTT.

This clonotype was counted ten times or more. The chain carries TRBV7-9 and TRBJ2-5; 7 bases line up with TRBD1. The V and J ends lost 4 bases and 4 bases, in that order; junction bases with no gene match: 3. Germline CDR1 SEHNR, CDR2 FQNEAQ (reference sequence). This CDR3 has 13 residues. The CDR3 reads CASSSTGAETQYF. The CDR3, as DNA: TGTGCCAGCAGCTCTACAGGGGCAGAGACCCAGTACTTC.

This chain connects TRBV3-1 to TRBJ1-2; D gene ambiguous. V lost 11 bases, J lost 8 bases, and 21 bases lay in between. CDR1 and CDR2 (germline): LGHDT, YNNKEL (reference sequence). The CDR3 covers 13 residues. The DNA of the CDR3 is TGTGCCGGCCGCGGGGAGGGTTTTGGCGGCTACACCTTC. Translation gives CAGRGEGFGGYTF.

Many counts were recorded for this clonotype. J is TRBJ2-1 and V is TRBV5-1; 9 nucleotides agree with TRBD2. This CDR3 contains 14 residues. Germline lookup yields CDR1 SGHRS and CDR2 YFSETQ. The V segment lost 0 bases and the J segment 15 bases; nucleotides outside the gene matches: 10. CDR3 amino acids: CASSLAVREGQRFF. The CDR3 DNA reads TGCGCCAGCAGCTTGGCCGTGCGGGAGGGCCAAAGGTTCTTC.

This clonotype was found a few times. The CDR3 sequence is CASSPRAVHSNQPQHF. The CDR3 DNA reads TGTGCCAGCAGCCCTAGGGCGGTCCATAGCAATCAGCCCCAGCATTTT. J is TRBJ1-5 and V is TRBV6-5; D call uncertain. V was trimmed by 6 bases and J by 0 bases, leaving 15 bases between them. This CDR3 is built from 16 residues. CDR1 and CDR2 from the germline V gene are MNHEY and SVGAGI.

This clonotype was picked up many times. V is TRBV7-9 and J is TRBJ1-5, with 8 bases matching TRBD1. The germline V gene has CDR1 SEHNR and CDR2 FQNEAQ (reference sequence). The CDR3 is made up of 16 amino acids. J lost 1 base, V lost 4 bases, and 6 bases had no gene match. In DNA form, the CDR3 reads TGTGCCAGCAGCTCGGACAGGGACGTGAGCAATCAGCCCCAGCATTTT. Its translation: CASSSDRDVSNQPQHF.

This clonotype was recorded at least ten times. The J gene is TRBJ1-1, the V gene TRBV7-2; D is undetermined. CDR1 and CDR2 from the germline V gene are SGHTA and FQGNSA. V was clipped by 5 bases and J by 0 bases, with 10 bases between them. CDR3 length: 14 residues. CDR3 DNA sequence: TGTGCCAGCAGCCTCGGGAACTTGAACACTGAAGCTTTCTTT. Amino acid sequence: CASSLGNLNTEAFF.

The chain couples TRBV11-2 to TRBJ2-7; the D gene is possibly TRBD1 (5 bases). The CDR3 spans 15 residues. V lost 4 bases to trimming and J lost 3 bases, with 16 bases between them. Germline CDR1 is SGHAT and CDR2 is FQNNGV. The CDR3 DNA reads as TGTGCCAGCAGCTCACCGAAGGGGCAGCTCTACGAGCAGTACTTC. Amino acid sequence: CASSSPKGQLYEQYF.

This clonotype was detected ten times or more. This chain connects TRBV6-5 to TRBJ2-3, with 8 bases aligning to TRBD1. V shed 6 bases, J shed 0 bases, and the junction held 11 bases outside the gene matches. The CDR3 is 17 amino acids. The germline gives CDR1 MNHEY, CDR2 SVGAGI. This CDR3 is CASSRFMTGASTDTQYF. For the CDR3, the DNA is TGTGCCAGCAGCCGTTTCATGACAGGGGCTAGCACAGATACGCAGTATTTT.

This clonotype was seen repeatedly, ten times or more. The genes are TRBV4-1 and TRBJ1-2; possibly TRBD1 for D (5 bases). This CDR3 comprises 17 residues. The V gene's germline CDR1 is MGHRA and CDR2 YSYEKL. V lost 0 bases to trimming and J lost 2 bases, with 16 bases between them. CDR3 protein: CASSQDGIRYRNYGYTF. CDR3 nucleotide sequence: TGCGCCAGCAGCCAAGATGGGATCCGGTACAGGAACTATGGCTACACCTTC.